What follows are 16 T cell receptor beta chains derived from one specimen sequenced in a study of response to subunit inactivated influenza vaccine. TCRdb processed the RT-PCR reads anew with MiXCR; each CDR3 protein has one entry. The repertoire includes about 650,000 distinct CDR3 sequences, 11% to 15% of them detected once, and about 7.6% sits in the top ten. Sample: PBMCs from blood, taken 14 to 15 days before vaccination. The receptors were gathered from a man aged 50-60 years who received an inactivated influenza vaccine.

The rearrangement links TRBV7-2 to TRBJ2-7; D unclear. Germline-derived CDR1 and CDR2 are SGHTA and FQGNSA. The CDR3 loop spans 15 amino acids. Deletions cut 2 bases from V and 8 bases from J, with 19 bases between. CDR3: CASSLLGVKGEKQYF. CDR3 nucleotides: TGTGCCAGCAGCTTACTTGGGGTTAAGGGCGAGAAGCAGTACTTC. Drawing the rest from reference TRBV7-2 and TRBJ2-7, the complete variable domain is GAGVSQSPSNKVTEKGKDVELRCDPISGHTALYWYRQSLGQGLEFLIYFQGNSAPDKSGLPSDRFSAERTGGSVSTLTIQRTQQEDSAVYLCASSLLGVKGEKQYFGPGTRLTVT.

This chain links TRBV5-1 with TRBJ2-7; a possible D gene is TRBD1 (6 bases). V was trimmed by 3 bases and J by 2 bases, leaving 15 bases between them. CDR3 length: 15 amino acids. From germline, CDR1 is SGHRS and CDR2 YFSETQ. The CDR3 loop reads CASSWGQGPTYEQYF. CDR3 DNA: TGCGCCAGCAGCTGGGGGCAGGGACCTACCTACGAGCAGTACTTC.

The chain is built from TRBV5-1 and TRBJ2-1, with D possibly TRBD1 on 7 matching bases. V was shortened by 3 bases and J by 7 bases, with 17 bases between the two germline ends. CDR3 size: 15 residues. In germline, CDR1 is SGHRS, CDR2 YFSETQ. CDR3 DNA sequence: TGCGCCAGCAGCTGGAGGGGGCCGGTCGGAAATGAGCAGTTCTTC. Translation: CASSWRGPVGNEQFF.

This clonotype was seen only a few times. The chain couples TRBV4-2 to TRBJ2-3, with D perhaps matching TRBD2 (5 bases). Germline CDR1 LGHNA, CDR2 YNFKEQ. The CDR3 is made up of 15 amino acids. V was pared by 0 bases and J by 4 bases, with 11 bases between. DNA of the CDR3: TGTGCCAGCAGCCAAGAGTGGAGGAGTCCAGATACGCAGTATTTT. It codes for CASSQEWRSPDTQYF.

The chain couples TRBV7-9 to TRBJ1-2; 7 bases align to TRBD1. V trimming: 7 bases; J trimming: 4 bases; junction bases outside the gene matches: 9. In germline, CDR1 is SEHNR, CDR2 FQNEAQ (reference sequence). This CDR3 comprises 14 residues. The CDR3 spells CASTPTGTAYGYTF. The CDR3 DNA follows: TGTGCCAGCACCCCGACCGGGACAGCCTATGGCTACACCTTC.

There are a few counts of this clonotype. V usage is TRBV20-1 and J usage is TRBJ2-7; D call uncertain. The length of the CDR3 is 13 residues. Germline-derived CDR1 and CDR2 are DFQATT and SNEGSKA (reference sequence). V was shortened by 4 bases and J by 4 bases, with 14 bases between the two germline ends. Written as DNA, the CDR3 is TGCAGTGCTACCGGGCGTACCAAATACGAGCAGTACTTC. Translated, it gives CSATGRTKYEQYF.

This clonotype was picked up many times. V usage is TRBV5-1 and J usage is TRBJ2-3; D is perhaps TRBD2 (5 bases). From germline, CDR1 is SGHRS and CDR2 YFSETQ. V gave up 4 bases and J gave up 6 bases, with 21 bases separating them. This CDR3 is built from 16 residues. In DNA form, the CDR3 reads TGCGCCAGCAGCCTCACACCGGGATCAGGATACGATACGCAGTATTTT. It yields the protein CASSLTPGSGYDTQYF. Based on the CDR3 plus reference TRBV5-1 and TRBJ2-3, the full variable domain is KAGVTQTPRYLIKTRGQQVTLSCSPISGHRSVSWYQQTPGQGLQFLFEYFSETQRNKGNFPGRFSGRQFSNSRSEMNVSTLELGDSALYLCASSLTPGSGYDTQYFGPGTRLTVL.

The J gene is TRBJ2-3, the V gene TRBV4-3; D ambiguous. V was trimmed by 0 bases and J by 6 bases, leaving 13 bases between them. The CDR3 contains 15 residues. The germline V gene has CDR1 LGHNA and CDR2 YSLEER. CDR3 loop: CASSQDPQWSDTQYF. For the CDR3, the DNA is TGCGCCAGCAGCCAAGATCCCCAATGGTCCGATACGCAGTATTTT.

This chain connects TRBV11-2 to TRBJ2-7; no firm D call. V was cut by 5 bases and J by 2 bases, with 13 bases left in between. The CDR3 runs 14 residues. Germline V gene sequence: CDR1 SGHAT, CDR2 FQNNGV. In DNA, the CDR3 is TGTGCCAGCAGCGCTGACATGTGGGCCTACGAGCAGTACTTC. This encodes CASSADMWAYEQYF. The full variable domain, in which reference TRBV11-2 and TRBJ2-7 provide the parts outside the CDR3, is EAGVAQSPRYKIIEKRQSVAFWCNPISGHATLYWYQQILGQGPKLLIQFQNNGVVDDSQLPKDRFSAERLKGVDSTLKIQPAKLEDSAVYLCASSADMWAYEQYFGPGTRLTVT.

The V gene is TRBV12-3 or TRBV12-4, the J gene TRBJ1-5; 7 bases map to TRBD1. Unmatched junction bases numbered 3, after V lost 4 bases and J lost 3 bases. The CDR3 contains 14 residues. This CDR3 reads CASSWGQHNQPQHF. CDR3 bases: TGTGCCAGCAGTTGGGGACAGCACAATCAGCCCCAGCATTTT.

The table lists this clonotype with a few counts. The chain uses TRBV20-1 and TRBJ2-3; maybe TRBD2 (5 bases). The CDR3 runs to 15 residues. V was clipped by 5 bases and J by 1 base, with 16 bases between them. Per germline, CDR1 DFQATT and CDR2 SNEGSKA (reference sequence). The CDR3 coding sequence is TGCAGTGCTCTACGGGATACTCGGGGCACAGATACGCAGTATTTT. This gives the protein CSALRDTRGTDTQYF.

The chain uses TRBV7-2 and TRBJ1-5; TRBD1 is a possible D gene (6 bases). This CDR3 contains 13 residues. V lost 6 bases and J 6 bases, leaving 12 bases between the germline ends. From germline, CDR1 is SGHTA and CDR2 FQGNSA. In DNA, the CDR3 is TGTGCCAGCAGTGAGGGGGTTAGTCAGCCCCAGCATTTT. It translates to CASSEGVSQPQHF. The whole variable domain, remainder taken from reference TRBV7-2 and TRBJ1-5, is GAGVSQSPSNKVTEKGKDVELRCDPISGHTALYWYRQSLGQGLEFLIYFQGNSAPDKSGLPSDRFSAERTGGSVSTLTIQRTQQEDSAVYLCASSEGVSQPQHFGDGTRLSIL.

There are a few counts of this clonotype. This rearrangement joins TRBV27 to TRBJ1-2; weak D call: TRBD1 (6 bases). This CDR3 is built from 13 residues. V was shortened by 0 bases and J by 8 bases, with 10 bases between the two germline ends. In germline, CDR1 is MNHEY, CDR2 SMNVEV (reference sequence). The CDR3 DNA follows: TGTGCCAGCAGTTTATCGTCAGGGGCAGGCTACACCTTC. Its protein is CASSLSSGAGYTF.

This clonotype has only a few counts. V usage is TRBV29-1 and J usage is TRBJ2-7, with unresolved D. CDR1 and CDR2 from the germline V gene are SQVTM and ANQGSEA. Trimming stripped 7 bases from V and 1 base from J, with 20 bases between. The length of the CDR3 is 15 residues. CDR3 residues: CSAHLTRGRSYEQYF. The DNA for the CDR3 is TGCAGCGCTCATTTGACCCGTGGTCGGTCCTACGAGCAGTACTTC.

The sample holds a few counts of this clonotype. This chain links TRBV2 with TRBJ1-1; D not certain. Trimming took off 6 bases at V and 4 bases at J, with 15 bases between the two ends. The CDR3 totals 14 residues. Germline V CDR1 and CDR2: SNHLY, FYNNEI. For the CDR3, the DNA is TGTGCCAGCAGGACTGAAGGAGGGCTCACTGAAGCTTTCTTT. Translated, it gives CASRTEGGLTEAFF.

This chain connects TRBV2 to TRBJ2-2; D gene uncertain. The CDR3 sequence is 13 residues long. V was clipped by 6 bases and J by 6 bases, with 11 bases between them. Germline CDR1 is SNHLY and CDR2 is FYNNEI. The CDR3 DNA is TGTGCCAGCAGCCAACTTCAGGCCGGGGAGCTGTTTTTT. Translation gives CASSQLQAGELFF.